The source of this TCR beta chain is a study of identical twins. Details on this clonotype: What it binds is not known.

The study's findings and limits: The analysis was cross-sectional rather than longitudinal within donors. The more abundant beta clonotypes in cord blood had fewer insertions, and memory repertoires did not show this.

Each cDNA held unique molecular identifiers, and template switching gave it a universal primer site. TCRdb re-called the 5' RACE reads with MiXCR, one entry per CDR3 protein. The sample records under 900,000 distinct CDR3 sequences, around 12% being singletons. This CDR3 is built from 18 residues. J was trimmed by 3 bases and V by 8 bases; bases with no gene match: 21. Germline V gene sequence: CDR1 SGHAT, CDR2 FQNNGV. The same specimen was also included in a second study, on yellow fever vaccine responses in identical twins.

The chain uses TRBV11-2 and TRBJ2-7, with 8 bases that match TRBD1. Sequenced: PBMCs. The sequence was collected from a woman under 30 in good health. The CDR3 bases are TGTGCCAGCGCACGGACTACCCACGGGACAGGTCCTGGCTACGAGCAGTACTTC. Amino acid sequence: CASARTTHGTGPGYEQYF.